The 13 T cell receptor beta chains below come from one sample, sequenced in a study of T cells in localized non-small cell lung cancer. Repertoires were generated with immunoSEQ multiplex PCR, while TCRdb's copy carries only in-frame clones and drops some. This table holds 26,000 or so clones, 87% found once. The material was peripheral blood, obtained before any cancer treatment. The origin of the receptors is a male donor at least 60 years old with stage I lung adenocarcinoma.

This chain links TRBV11-2 with TRBJ2-3, with a possible D match to TRBD1 (5 bases). Germline loops: CDR1 SGHAT, CDR2 FQNNGV. This CDR3 region has 17 residues. Between the trimmed V and J ends, which lost 0 bases and 0 bases, there was a span of 13 bases. The CDR3 region has the DNA TGTGCCAGCAGCTTAGAGGGGCAGGAGCTAAGCACAGATACGCAGTATTTT. Protein product: CASSLEGQELSTDTQYF.

The chain recombines TRBV5-1 with TRBJ1-1, with D perhaps matching TRBD1 (6 bases). The germline V and J ends were trimmed by 4 bases and 1 base, with 8 bases remaining between them. This CDR3 contains 13 residues. CDR1 SGHRS and CDR2 YFSETQ come from the germline V gene. This chain's CDR3 is CASSQTGNTEAFF. DNA of the CDR3: TGCGCCAGCAGCCAGACAGGGAACACTGAAGCTTTCTTT.

The gene calls are TRBV6-4 and TRBJ2-2; D is possibly TRBD1 (5 bases). CDR3 size: 15 residues. CDR1 is MRHNA and CDR2 is SNTAGT in the germline V gene. With 2 bases removed from V and 3 bases from J, the gap between germline ends came to 10 bases. CDR3 in DNA: TGTGCCAGCAGTGACGACAGTAGGGACACCGGGGAGCTGTTTTTT. Protein product: CASSDDSRDTGELFF.

The rearrangement uses TRBV21-1 and TRBJ2-1; the table's D call TRBD1 went unverified against the DNA. TRBV21-1 corresponds to a pseudogene. This CDR3 contains 15 residues. This CDR3 is CATTKRQGLYNEQFF. Here the CDR3 DNA reads TGTGCCACCACTAAAAGACAGGGACTCTACAATGAGCAGTTCTTC.

The rearrangement uses TRBV6-5 and TRBJ1-6, with TRBD1 matching over 10 bases. Losses at the gene ends were 2 bases for V and 7 bases for J; bases not matched to a gene: 5. The CDR3 runs to 16 residues. The germline V gene encodes CDR1 MNHEY and CDR2 SVGAGI. In nucleotides, the CDR3 is TGTGCCAGCAGTTACCATATGGGACAGGGGAATTCACCCCTCCACTTT. Amino acids: CASSYHMGQGNSPLHF.

The V call is TRBV4-3, the J call TRBJ2-7; TRBD1 matches at 11 bases. CDR1 LGHNA and CDR2 YSLEER come from the germline V gene. The trim removed 6 bases at V and 0 bases at J, leaving 4 bases unmatched. The CDR3 is 15 residues long. The CDR3 reads CASSSGTGGSYEQYF. The CDR3 DNA sequence: TGCGCCAGCAGTTCCGGGACAGGGGGCTCCTACGAGCAGTACTTC.

The rearrangement joins TRBV19 to TRBJ2-7; 9 nucleotides match TRBD2. Germline assignment: CDR1 LNHDA and CDR2 SQIVND (reference sequence). After removal of 6 bases from V and 0 bases from J, the junction contained 3 bases not matched to a gene. The CDR3 spans 14 residues. CDR3 sequence reads: CASRRLADSYEQYF. CDR3 in DNA: TGTGCCAGTAGGCGACTAGCGGACTCCTACGAGCAGTACTTC.

The chain joins TRBV27 to TRBJ1-2, with no clear D. Germline loops: CDR1 MNHEY, CDR2 SMNVEV (reference sequence). This CDR3 is 15 amino acids long. V lost 8 bases to trimming and J lost 8 bases, with 24 bases between them. CDR3 nucleotide sequence: TGTGCCAGCGCCTTTTCCCAAACTGCTCAGTGGGGCTACACCTTC. Residues: CASAFSQTAQWGYTF.

The rearrangement joins TRBV5-4 to TRBJ1-2; TRBD1 matches 7 bases. The CDR3 spans 14 residues. V gave up 3 bases and J gave up 7 bases; unmatched junction bases: 9. Germline values: CDR1 SGHNT, CDR2 YYREEE (reference sequence). The chain's CDR3 is CASSSFDRDGGYTF. The CDR3 region has the DNA TGTGCCAGCAGCTCTTTCGACAGGGATGGTGGCTACACCTTC.

This clone appeared a few times. The chain employs TRBV29-1 and TRBJ1-5, with D possibly matching TRBD1 (5 bases). The ends were cut back, 7 bases at V and 5 bases at J, with 15 bases in the middle. This CDR3 contains 13 residues. Germline CDR1 SQVTM, CDR2 ANQGSEA. The CDR3 is CSAGETDDQPQHF. The CDR3 bases are TGCAGCGCCGGGGAGACAGATGATCAGCCCCAGCATTTT.

V is TRBV6-6 and J is TRBJ2-1; 7 positions match TRBD2. CDR1 and CDR2 (germline): MNHNY, SVGAGI (reference sequence). The CDR3 loop spans 13 amino acids. Germline trimming cut 6 bases from V and 7 bases from J; bases unmatched to any gene: 6. The CDR3 reads CASSPSGVNEQFF. The CDR3 DNA reads as TGTGCCAGCAGCCCCAGCGGGGTAAATGAGCAGTTCTTC.

The sample holds a few counts of this clone. V gene TRBV7-9 combines with J gene TRBJ2-3, with 10 bases aligning to TRBD2. This CDR3 is built from 14 residues. V lost 6 bases to trimming and J lost 3 bases; unmatched junction nucleotides: 3. Germline V gene lookup returns CDR1 SEHNR and CDR2 FQNEAQ (reference sequence). The CDR3 DNA follows: TGTGCCAGCAGGGTTAGCGGGGGGACAGATACGCAGTATTTT. It specifies CASRVSGGTDTQYF.

There are a few counts of this clone. The chain combines TRBV5-6 with TRBJ2-5; a weak D match, TRBD1 (5 bases). This CDR3 has 13 residues. Germline CDR1 is SGHDT and CDR2 is YYEEEE. V was trimmed by 2 bases and J by 5 bases, leaving 10 bases between them. CDR3 loop: CASSFQGSETQYF. DNA of the CDR3: TGTGCCAGCAGCTTTCAGGGAAGCGAGACCCAGTACTTC.